This record covers a single TCR beta chain. The sample's time point: neoterminal ileum biopsy at postoperative endoscopy, about 6 months after surgery. Eligibility required adulthood, ileal or ileocolonic Crohn's disease and indicated ileocolonic resection. The data originate from a study of T cell repertoires in ileal Crohn's disease. Study information: Patients had a median roughly 7.9-year disease duration, and over 30% were active smokers.

The CDR3 is 15 residues long. Germline lookup yields CDR1 SNHLY and CDR2 FYNNEI. Sequencing was performed with immunoSEQ multiplex PCR; in TCRdb, only in-frame clones are kept and a portion is missing. The table has around 10,000 clones, 80% to 90% seen once. Sample: ileal tissue. This chain joins TRBV2 and TRBJ2-5; maybe TRBD2 (6 bases). The end of the DNA aligns better with TRBJ2-7, so the J call may be wrong. The clonotype was recovered from an adult with Crohn's disease. CDR3 region: CASSEVGLASYEQYF. Written as DNA, the CDR3 is TGTGCCAGCAGTGAAGTGGGACTGGCCTCCTACGAGCAGTACTTC.